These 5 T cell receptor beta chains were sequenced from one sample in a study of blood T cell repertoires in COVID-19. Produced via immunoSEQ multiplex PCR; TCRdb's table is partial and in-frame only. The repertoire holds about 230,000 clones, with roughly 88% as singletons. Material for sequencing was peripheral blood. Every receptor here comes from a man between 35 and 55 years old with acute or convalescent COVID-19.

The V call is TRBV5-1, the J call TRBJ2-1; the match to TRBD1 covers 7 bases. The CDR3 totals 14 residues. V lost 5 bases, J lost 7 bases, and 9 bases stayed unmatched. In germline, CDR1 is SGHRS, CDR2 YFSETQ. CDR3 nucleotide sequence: TGCGCCAGCAGAACTGGGGACAGTAGGAATGAGCAGTTCTTC. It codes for CASRTGDSRNEQFF.

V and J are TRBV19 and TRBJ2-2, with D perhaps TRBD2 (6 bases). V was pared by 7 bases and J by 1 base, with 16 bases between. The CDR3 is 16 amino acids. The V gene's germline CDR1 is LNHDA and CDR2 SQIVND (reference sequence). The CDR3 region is CASNEVSGRNTGELFF. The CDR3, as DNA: TGTGCCAGTAATGAGGTCTCCGGGAGGAACACCGGGGAGCTGTTTTTT.

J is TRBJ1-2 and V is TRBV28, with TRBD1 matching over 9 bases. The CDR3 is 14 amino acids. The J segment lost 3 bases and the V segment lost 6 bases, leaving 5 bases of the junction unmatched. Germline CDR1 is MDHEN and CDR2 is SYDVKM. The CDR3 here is CASRGTGRDYGYTF. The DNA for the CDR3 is TGTGCCAGCAGGGGGACAGGGCGGGACTATGGCTACACCTTC.

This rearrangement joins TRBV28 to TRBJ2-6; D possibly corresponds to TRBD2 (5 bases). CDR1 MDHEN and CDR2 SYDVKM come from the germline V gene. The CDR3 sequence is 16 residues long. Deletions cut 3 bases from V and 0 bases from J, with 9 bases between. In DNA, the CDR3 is TGTGCCAGCAGTTTTAGAGGGCTCTCTGGGGCCAACGTCCTGACTTTC. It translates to CASSFRGLSGANVLTF. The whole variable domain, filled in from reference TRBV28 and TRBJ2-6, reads DVKVTQSSRYLVKRTGEKVFLECVQDMDHENMFWYRQDPGLGLRLIYFSYDVKMKEKGDIPEGYSVSREKKERFSLILESASTNQTSMYLCASSFRGLSGANVLTFGAGSRLTVL.

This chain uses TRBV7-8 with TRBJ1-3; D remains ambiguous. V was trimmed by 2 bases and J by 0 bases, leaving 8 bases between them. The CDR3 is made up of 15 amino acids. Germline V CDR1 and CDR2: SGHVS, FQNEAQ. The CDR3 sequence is CASSLRLSSGNTIYF. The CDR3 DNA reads TGTGCCAGCAGCTTACGTCTGAGCTCTGGAAACACCATATATTTT.